This T cell receptor (beta chain) was recorded in a study of blood T cell repertoires in COVID-19. Using immunoSEQ multiplex PCR, the repertoire was profiled, and TCRdb retains in-frame clones only, with some absent. Of about 73,000 clones in the sample, about nine tenths were seen once. The sequence was obtained from a woman between 18 and 30 years old with acute or convalescent COVID-19. Sequenced: peripheral blood.

DNA of the CDR3: TGTGCCAGCAGCTCTAGGGGGCTCTACTACGAGCAGTACTTC. Its protein is CASSSRGLYYEQYF. The J gene is TRBJ2-7, the V gene TRBV7-2; 7 nucleotides match TRBD1. With 4 bases clipped from V and 3 bases from J, the junction kept 6 bases outside the gene matches. The CDR3 length is 14 residues. Germline CDR1 is SGHTA and CDR2 is FQGNSA.